The entry below gives a single TCR beta chain sequence along with its context. These data are taken from a study of T cell changes during pregnancy in multiple sclerosis. The CDR3 runs 13 residues. Germline V gives CDR1 SEHNR, CDR2 FQNEAQ (reference sequence). V was cut by 5 bases and J by 3 bases, with 8 bases left in between. Only in-frame clones appear in the TCRdb table, and some are missing; sequencing was by immunoSEQ multiplex PCR. This sample has tens of thousands of clones, with roughly 91% found just once. Sequenced here: CD8+ T cells from peripheral blood mononuclear cells, sampled before pregnancy. The sequence came from a female donor with multiple sclerosis, enrolled in a pregnancy study. This chain connects TRBV7-9 to TRBJ1-5; possibly TRBD1 for D (6 bases). The CDR3 DNA reads TGTGCCAGCAGCCCAGGGGCCAATCAGCCCCAGCATTTT. Protein: CASSPGANQPQHF. Drawing the rest from reference TRBV7-9 and TRBJ1-5, the complete variable domain is DTGVSQNPRHKITKRGQNVTFRCDPISEHNRLYWYRQTLGQGPEFLTYFQNEAQLEKSRLLSDRFSAERPKGSFSTLEIQRTEQGDSAMYLCASSPGANQPQHFGDGTRLSIL.